The entry below describes one T cell receptor (beta chain). The sample holds one count of this clone. Its antigen has not been determined. The input lacks base qualities; no much larger clone sits a single base away. TCRbeta CDR3 regions were amplified from genomic DNA using the immunoSEQ Assay, a bias-controlled multiplex PCR. Per the original workflow: Nucleated cell counts per sample were estimated from amplification of reference gene primers within the assay. Sequence reads were collapsed and filtered to measure the absolute abundance of every unique TCRbeta CDR3 rearrangement. For each sample, productive Simpson clonality was calculated by taking the square root of Simpson's diversity index across productive rearrangements. TCRdb mirrors the immuneACCESS table, restricted to in-frame sequences. Some clones are absent from its copies; in checked studies, under half trace to an unresolved V gene, and the reason for the others is unknown. V and J calls and clone size come straight from that table; D and trimming were deduced from the DNA. The sample yields roughly 160,000 clones; 70% to 85% were counted once. The top ten clonotypes cover 15% to 20% of the sample.

Participants in the prospective study were enrolled through a virtual design, were aged about 18 to 100 years, and lived in 20 to 30 United States geographic areas. In the prospective study, participants were assigned to cohorts based on the clinical history participants reported in a screening survey and a study questionnaire. In the prospective study, whole blood, serum and a nasopharyngeal or oropharyngeal swab were collected from each participant by mobile phlebotomists. Over a roughly 2-month period, participants in the prospective study had the option of providing additional blood draws and questionnaires. Before DNA extraction, blood samples from the prospective study were shipped at room temperature or frozen. V lost 5 bases and J lost 0 bases, and the count of bases not matched to a germline gene is 7. Including cysteine and phenylalanine, the CDR3 has 16 amino acids. Of the read, only the CDR3 DNA is kept; its 48 bases are in frame from base 1. The germline V gene yields SGHNT for CDR1 and YENEEA for CDR2.

This record belongs to a study of blood T cell repertoires in COVID-19 (dated by TCRdb to 2020 to 2022). For context, the study as a whole: Recovered participants in ImmuneRACE Cohort 3 were defined by two consecutive negative NP/OP PCR tests, clearance by a healthcare professional, or resolution of symptoms. Samples covering the acute and convalescent phases of COVID-19 were provided by collaborators in the United States, Italy and Spain. The prospective study material was composed of cDNA or gDNA derived from T cells, B-cell-depleted T cells, or PBMCs. The dataset comprised deeply sampled blood TCRbeta repertoires from subjects exposed to, actively infected with, or recovered from COVID-19. The repertoires were released in a freely available public database intended as a resource for research on the immune response to SARS-CoV-2. Samples came from the ongoing ImmuneRACE study (first 160 participants) plus 1,254 subjects from 6 global collaborators. Nearly every sample came with metadata listing a de-identified subject ID, COVID-19 status, age in years and sex. Where available, HLA class I and class II types were obtained from metadata supplied by the sample provider rather than from assay-based typing.

Here is what the overall study found, with its caveats: The quantity of clinical and demographic metadata differed by source and by participant and was supplied without curation.

The receptor's source is a woman in her seventies in a cohort exposed to, infected with or recovered from COVID-19 (not recorded which). The rearrangement joined TRBV11-3 to TRBJ2-3; TRBD2 fits 8 bases in the junction. The sample consisted of PBMCs or T cells enriched from blood (not recorded which). At the DNA level, the sequence is TGTGCCAGCAGCCGAGGTAGCGGGACTAGCACAGATACGCAGTATTTT. The translation is CASSRGSGTSTDTQYF. The variable domain in full, with residues beyond the CDR3 obtained from the reference TRBV11-3 and TRBJ2-3 genes, is EAGVVQSPRYKIIEKKQPVAFWCNPISGHNTLYWYLQNLGQGPELLIRYENEEAVDDSQLPKDRFSAERLKGVDSTLKIQPAELGDSAVYLCASSRGSGTSTDTQYFGPGTRLTVL.